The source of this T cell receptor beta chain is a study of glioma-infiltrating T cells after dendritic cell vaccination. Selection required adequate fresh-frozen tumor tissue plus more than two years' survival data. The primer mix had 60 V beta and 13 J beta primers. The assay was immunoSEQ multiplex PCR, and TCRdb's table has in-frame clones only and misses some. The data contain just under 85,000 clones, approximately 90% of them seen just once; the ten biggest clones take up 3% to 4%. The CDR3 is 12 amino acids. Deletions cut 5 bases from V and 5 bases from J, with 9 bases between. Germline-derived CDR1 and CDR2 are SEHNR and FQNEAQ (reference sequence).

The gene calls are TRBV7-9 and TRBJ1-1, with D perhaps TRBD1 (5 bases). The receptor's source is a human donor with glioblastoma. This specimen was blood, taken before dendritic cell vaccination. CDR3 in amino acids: CASSPQGTEAFF. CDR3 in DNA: TGTGCCAGCAGCCCCCAGGGAACTGAAGCTTTCTTT. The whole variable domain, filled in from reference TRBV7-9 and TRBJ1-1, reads DTGVSQNPRHKITKRGQNVTFRCDPISEHNRLYWYRQTLGQGPEFLTYFQNEAQLEKSRLLSDRFSAERPKGSFSTLEIQRTEQGDSAMYLCASSPQGTEAFFGQGTRLTVV.